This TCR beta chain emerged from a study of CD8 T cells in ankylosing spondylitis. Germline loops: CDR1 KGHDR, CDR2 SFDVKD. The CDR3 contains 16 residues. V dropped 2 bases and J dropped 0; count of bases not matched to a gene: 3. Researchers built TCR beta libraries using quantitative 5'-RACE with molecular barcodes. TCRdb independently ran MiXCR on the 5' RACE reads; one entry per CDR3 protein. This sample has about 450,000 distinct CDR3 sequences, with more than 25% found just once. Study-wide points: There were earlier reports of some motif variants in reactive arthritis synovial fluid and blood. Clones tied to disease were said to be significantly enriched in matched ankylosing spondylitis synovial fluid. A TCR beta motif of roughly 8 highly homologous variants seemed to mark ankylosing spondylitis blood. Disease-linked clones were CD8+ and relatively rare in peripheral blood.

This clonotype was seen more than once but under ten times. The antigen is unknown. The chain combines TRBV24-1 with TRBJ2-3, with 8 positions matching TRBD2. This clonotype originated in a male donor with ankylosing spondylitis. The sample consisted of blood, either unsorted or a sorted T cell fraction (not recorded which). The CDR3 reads CATSDWVAGSTDTQYF. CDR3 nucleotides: TGTGCCACCAGTGATTGGGTAGCGGGAAGCACAGATACGCAGTATTTT.